This TCR beta chain comes out of a study of identifying expanded T cells in peripheral blood. No infections or other immune events were documented during collection. Study results and limitations: Clone count variance between roughly 2-week samples rose with total template count.

The data were produced by immunoSEQ multiplex PCR, yet TCRdb's version contains in-frame clones alone and is incomplete. The sample lists 70,000 to 95,000 clones, 88% occurring once. CDR1 and CDR2 (germline): MDHEN, SYDVKM. V shed 6 bases, J shed 5 bases, and the junction held 8 bases outside the gene matches. The CDR3 contains 16 residues. Concerning this clone itself: Its cognate antigen is unknown.

This chain joins TRBV28 and TRBJ2-5, with 14 nucleotides matching TRBD2. The receptor's source is a person aged 18-69 years in good health. The sample comprised blood. Here the CDR3 reads CASRGTSGSSWETQYF. The CDR3 DNA reads TGTGCCAGCAGGGGGACTAGCGGGAGTTCGTGGGAGACCCAGTACTTC.